This is a list of T cell receptor beta chains from one sample in a study of cytomegalovirus exposure and HLA in healthy donors. Some clones are missing from TCRdb's copy, which holds only in-frame ones; the method was immunoSEQ multiplex PCR. The table has under 150,000 clones, approximately 84% seen once. Input material: PBMCs. Receptors were obtained from a man aged 25-45 years in good health and CMV-seropositive. CDR3s include the opening cysteine and the closing phenylalanine or tryptophan. Each record gives: clone size, CDR3 length, J gene, D gene, V gene, CDR3 DNA, CDR3 protein. A D gene is named only where the DNA matches it firmly. Size values are once, few and many counts, or a class for expanded clones, and some rows have none.

>.|14|TRBJ1-2|.|TRBV27
TGTGCCAGCAGTTTAGGGCAGGGGTACTCTGGCTACACCTTC
CASSLGQGYSGYTF
>.|16|TRBJ2-1|TRBD2|TRBV2
TGTGCCAGCAGTGAATCTAGCGGGGGGCAATACAATGAGCAGTTCTTC
CASSESSGGQYNEQFF
>.|18|TRBJ1-3|.|TRBV15
TGTGCCACCAGCAGAGTGGCAAGCGCCGGATACTCTGGAAACACCATATATTTT
CATSRVASAGYSGNTIYF
>.|14|TRBJ2-7|.|TRBV6-5
TGTGCCAGCAGTTCGCAGGGTTGGTCCTACGAGCAGTACTTC
CASSSQGWSYEQYF
>.|14|TRBJ2-4|TRBD2|TRBV6-5
TGTGCCAGCACCCAGTCGGGTGGGGGGGGTATTCAGTACTTC
CASTQSGGGGIQYF
>.|13|TRBJ2-7|.|TRBV2
TGTGCCAGCAGTGAAGGGGCAGACTACGAGCAGTACTTC
CASSEGADYEQYF
>.|14|TRBJ2-3|TRBD1|TRBV30
TGTGCCTGGAGTAGGACAGGATACACAGATACGCAGTATTTT
CAWSRTGYTDTQYF
>.|13|TRBJ2-1|.|TRBV5-5
TGTGCCAGCAGCTTAGAATGGGCCAATGAGCAGTTCTTC
CASSLEWANEQFF
>.|13|TRBJ2-5|TRBD1|TRBV7-3
TGTGCCAGCAGCTCACAGGGGCGGCAGACCCAGTACTTC
CASSSQGRQTQYF
>.|15|TRBJ1-1|TRBD1|TRBV5-4
TGTGCCAGCAGCTATCGGGACAGGGAGAGCACTGAAGCTTTCTTT
CASSYRDRESTEAFF
>.|18|TRBJ1-2|TRBD1|TRBV7-9
TGTGCCAGCAGCCCAACGCCGGGACAGGGACAACTCCACCGAGGCTACACCTTC
CASSPTPGQGQLHRGYTF
>once|13|TRBJ1-1|.|TRBV28
TGTGCCAGCAGTCTCTCCGGAGGCACTGAAGCTTTCTTT
CASSLSGGTEAFF
>.|19|TRBJ2-1|.|TRBV6-1
TGTGCCAGCAGTGAAGTAGGCGTAGGAGGTCTGGTTGGGGACAATGAGCAGTTCTTC
CASSEVGVGGLVGDNEQFF
>.|16|TRBJ2-2|.|TRBV5-1
TGCGCCAGCAGCTTGTTGTCCGGGGCGAACACCGGGGAGCTGTTTTTT
CASSLLSGANTGELFF
>.|15|TRBJ2-5|TRBD1|TRBV6-1
TGTGCCAGCAGTGGGCTGCAGGGGGCAGGAGAGACCCAGTACTTC
CASSGLQGAGETQYF
>.|15|TRBJ1-1|TRBD1|TRBV7-6
TGTGCCAGCAGCTTAGAGGGGACAGGGGGCACTGAAGCTTTCTTT
CASSLEGTGGTEAFF
>.|17|TRBJ2-7|.|TRBV11-2
TGTGCCAGCAGCTCGCGTGGAGCGGAGAACGATTACGACGAGCAGTACTTC
CASSSRGAENDYDEQYF
>.|15|TRBJ2-7|.|TRBV5-4
TGTGCCAGCAGCTTCCGTGGGGGACATGACTACGAGCAGTACTTC
CASSFRGGHDYEQYF
>.|17|TRBJ2-1|.|TRBV9
TGTGCCAGCAGCGCCAAACGGGACACCGGGCCCCACAATGAGCAGTTCTTC
CASSAKRDTGPHNEQFF
>.|17|TRBJ2-3|TRBD2|TRBV7-3
TGTGCCAGCAGCTTAAGGGTAGCGGGAGGGCCAGGAGATACGCAGTATTTT
CASSLRVAGGPGDTQYF
>.|15|TRBJ1-1|.|TRBV11-2
TGTGCCAGCAGCTTAGTATTCGGAGGGTATACTGAAGCTTTCTTT
CASSLVFGGYTEAFF
>.|13|TRBJ2-5|.|TRBV7-9
TGTGCCAGCAGCCGCGATGAGGGAGTGACCCAGTACTTC
CASSRDEGVTQYF
>.|15|TRBJ2-3|TRBD2|TRBV5-1
TGCGCCAGCAGCTTAGAGCGGGAGGGGTCAGATACGCAGTATTTT
CASSLEREGSDTQYF
>many|16|TRBJ2-3|TRBD2|TRBV2
TGTGCCAGCAGTGAAGGGGCGGGGGGGCCGACAGATACGCAGTATTTT
CASSEGAGGPTDTQYF
>.|16|TRBJ2-3|TRBD1|TRBV5-4
TGTGCCAGCAGCTCCCTGGGGGGACAGGGATTAGATACGCAGTATTTT
CASSSLGGQGLDTQYF
>few|15|TRBJ2-6|.|TRBV6-5
TGTGCCAGCAGAATAACGGTATCTGGGGCCAACGTCCTGACTTTC
CASRITVSGANVLTF
>.|14|TRBJ2-5|TRBD2|TRBV5-1
TGCGCCAGCAGCCCGTTAAGCGGGGCGGAGACCCAGTACTTC
CASSPLSGAETQYF
>few|16|TRBJ1-2|TRBD1|TRBV18
TGTGCCAGCTCACCGGGTCGCGGACAGGACAACTATGGCTACACCTTC
CASSPGRGQDNYGYTF
>.|18|TRBJ2-1|TRBD2|TRBV7-9
TGTGCCAGCAGCTTAGGACTAGCGGGAGGGCTCTCCTACAATGAGCAGTTCTTC
CASSLGLAGGLSYNEQFF
>.|14|TRBJ2-7|TRBD1|TRBV9
TGTGCCAGCAGCGTAGGGACAGGGAATTACGAGCAGTACTTC
CASSVGTGNYEQYF
>once|16|TRBJ1-2|.|TRBV4-1
TGCGCCAGCAGCCCCCGGGAGGGGTTCGTTAACTATGGCTACACCTTC
CASSPREGFVNYGYTF
>.|13|TRBJ1-1|TRBD1|TRBV2
TGTGCCAGCAAGGGACAGATGAACACTGAAGCTTTCTTT
CASKGQMNTEAFF
>.|14|TRBJ1-1|.|TRBV7-9
TGTGCCAGCAGCTTATCACTGTATAACACTGAAGCTTTCTTT
CASSLSLYNTEAFF
>.|12|TRBJ2-5|TRBD2|TRBV18
TGTGCCAGCTCAGGGGAGGGAGAGACCCAGTACTTC
CASSGEGETQYF
>.|13|TRBJ2-1|.|TRBV7-9
TGTGCCAGCAGCTTCGGGCGCGGGGATGAGCAGTTCTTC
CASSFGRGDEQFF
>.|10|TRBJ2-1|.|TRBV6-1
TGTGCCAGCAGTGAGCAGGGGTCGTTCTTC
CASSEQGSFF
>.|16|TRBJ2-3|TRBD2|TRBV28
TGTGCCAGCAGTTTAATTCCGGCGGGAGTCACAGATACGCAGTATTTT
CASSLIPAGVTDTQYF
>.|17|TRBJ2-1|TRBD2|TRBV4-1
TGCGCCAGCAGCCGAAAAAGCGGGGGGGCCATCCTGAATGAGCAGTTCTTC
CASSRKSGGAILNEQFF
>.|14|TRBJ2-5|TRBD2|TRBV19
TGTGCCAGCGGGACTAGCGGGGCACAAGAGACCCAGTACTTC
CASGTSGAQETQYF
>.|13|TRBJ1-6|TRBD1|TRBV30
TGTGCCTGGTTAGACAGGGGAGATTCACCCCTCCACTTT
CAWLDRGDSPLHF
>.|17|TRBJ2-7|TRBD2|TRBV9
TGTGCCAGCAGCGGTGGGACTAGCGGGGGACCCTCCTACGAGCAGTACTTC
CASSGGTSGGPSYEQYF
>few|14|TRBJ2-7|.|TRBV6-5
TGTGCCAGCAGTTACTCGGCTTCCACTATGGAGCAGTACTTC
CASSYSASTMEQYF
>.|15|TRBJ1-5|TRBD1|TRBV27
TGTGCCAGCAGTTCCGCCGGGACAGGCAAAAGGCCCCAGCATTTT
CASSSAGTGKRPQHF
>.|14|TRBJ1-5|.|TRBV6-5
TGTGCCAGCAGTTACGGGCGAGTTAATCAGCCCCAGCATTTT
CASSYGRVNQPQHF
>.|14|TRBJ2-5|.|TRBV6-5
TGTGCCAGCAGAAACGCAGACGGGGAAGAGACCCAGTACTTC
CASRNADGEETQYF
>.|14|TRBJ2-7|.|TRBV5-1
TGTGCCAGCAGCTTCTGGGACATAGAATACGAGCAGTACTTC
CASSFWDIEYEQYF
>.|14|TRBJ2-3|TRBD2|TRBV27
TGTGCCAGCATGGTGCTAGCGGCTAAAGATACGCAGTATTTT
CASMVLAAKDTQYF
>.|15|TRBJ1-5|TRBD1|TRBV6-1
TGTGCCAGCAGTTTCCGGGACAGGGGTACTCAGCCCCAGCATTTT
CASSFRDRGTQPQHF
>.|15|TRBJ2-7|TRBD2|TRBV7-9
TGTGCCAGCAGCCAGGGTAGCGGGAGGAGGGCCGAGCAGTACTTC
CASSQGSGRRAEQYF
>.|14|TRBJ2-2|.|TRBV6-6
TGTGCCAGCCGGGATCAGGGGAATAGCGGGGAGCTGTTTTTT
CASRDQGNSGELFF
>.|18|TRBJ2-7|TRBD1|TRBV15
TGTGCCACCAGCACATCCGTCGGGGACAGGGACCCATACTACGAGCAGTACTTC
CATSTSVGDRDPYYEQYF
>.|15|TRBJ2-1|.|TRBV6-5
TGTGCCAGCAGTTACTATGCAGGCCGCCCCAATGAGCAGTTCTTC
CASSYYAGRPNEQFF
>.|15|TRBJ2-3|TRBD1|TRBV19
TGTGCCAGTACCGCCGGGACAGGCCCCGCGGATACGCAGTATTTT
CASTAGTGPADTQYF
>.|15|TRBJ1-4|.|TRBV28
TGTGCCAGCAGTTTACCGGGACTTACTAATGAAAAACTGTTTTTT
CASSLPGLTNEKLFF
>.|15|TRBJ2-6|.|TRBV5-1
TGCGCCAGCAGACGACAGCCCTCTGGGGCCAACGTCCTGACTTTC
CASRRQPSGANVLTF
>.|19|TRBJ2-1|TRBD2|TRBV23-1
TGCGCCAGCAGGAGGGCAGGGGGAAAACTAGCGGGACATACGTGTGAGCAGTTCTTC
CASRRAGGKLAGHTCEQFF
>.|15|TRBJ1-2|TRBD1|TRBV6-5
TGTGCCAGCAGTTACGTACGGGGACAGAGTTATGGCTACACCTTC
CASSYVRGQSYGYTF